Listed below are T cell receptor beta chains from one sample, sequenced in a study of somatic mutations in cytotoxic T cells in rheumatoid arthritis. Data came from immunoSEQ multiplex PCR; TCRdb stores just in-frame clones and leaves some out. The sample carries under 2,500 clones, roughly 85% recorded once. Specimen: CD8+ T cells sorted from blood. These receptors were obtained from a man in his 60s with rheumatoid arthritis. The CDR3 runs from the conserved cysteine through the conserved F or W. A D gene is named only where the DNA matches it firmly. Clone size is stated in some rows and not others, as once, few, many or a class when expanded.

clone_size d_call j_call v_call cdr3_aa cdr3_nt
NA TRBD2 TRBJ2-6 TRBV29-1 CSPAGGPSGANVLTF TGCAGCCCGGCGGGGGGCCCCTCCGGGGCCAACGTCCTGACTTTC
NA NA TRBJ1-1 TRBV6-5 CASSYVRGGTEAFF TGTGCCAGCAGTTACGTTCGGGGGGGGACTGAAGCTTTCTTT
once NA TRBJ1-6 TRBV28 CASSSDSSSYNSPLHF TGTGCCAGCAGTTCCGACAGTAGCTCCTATAATTCACCCCTCCACTTT
NA NA TRBJ1-6 TRBV19 CASSIGSAPLHF TGTGCCAGTAGTATAGGGTCGGCACCCCTCCACTTT
NA NA TRBJ2-5 TRBV10-3 CAINNRVAETQYF TGTGCCATCAACAACAGGGTGGCAGAGACCCAGTACTTC
NA NA TRBJ2-3 TRBV7-6 CASSPRGGVTIADTQYF TGTGCCAGCAGCCCTCGTGGAGGCGTAACCATCGCAGATACGCAGTATTTT
NA NA TRBJ1-3 TRBV7-2 CASSLTQYDFVSSGNTIYF TGTGCCAGCAGCTTAACCCAGTACGACTTTGTCAGCTCTGGAAACACCATATATTTT
NA NA TRBJ2-5 TRBV28 CASLGLSYLETQYF TGTGCCAGTCTGGGACTCTCCTACCTGGAGACCCAGTACTTC
NA NA TRBJ2-1 TRBV7-2 CASSSGLEQFF TGTGCCAGCAGCTCCGGACTCGAGCAGTTCTTC
NA TRBD2 TRBJ2-1 TRBV5-1 CASSIGLAGNLGNEQFF TGCGCCAGCAGCATTGGACTAGCGGGGAACCTAGGGAATGAGCAGTTCTTC
NA TRBD1 TRBJ2-7 TRBV9 CASSVGTGGGEQYF TGTGCCAGCAGCGTAGGGACAGGGGGTGGTGAGCAGTACTTC
NA NA TRBJ1-5 TRBV27 CASSPSLAGYSNQPQHF TGTGCCAGCAGTCCCTCCCTGGCAGGATATAGCAATCAGCCCCAGCATTTT
NA NA TRBJ2-2 TRBV18 CASSPPGGPYTTGELFF TGTGCCAGCTCACCACCGGGGGGGCCTTATACCACCGGGGAGCTGTTTTTT
large NA TRBJ1-3 TRBV7-2 CASSYFRGGSGNTIYF TGTGCCAGCAGCTATTTTAGGGGAGGATCTGGAAACACCATATATTTT
once TRBD1 TRBJ1-2 TRBV4-1 CASSHPGTAGAGYTF TGCGCCAGCAGCCACCCCGGGACAGCCGGCGCCGGCTACACCTTC
NA TRBD1 TRBJ1-4 TRBV4-1 CASRQGGEEKLFF TGCGCCAGCCGACAGGGGGGAGAGGAAAAACTGTTTTTT
NA TRBD2 TRBJ2-3 TRBV9 CASSVSGAPDTQYF TGTGCCAGCAGCGTTAGCGGGGCCCCAGATACGCAGTATTTT
NA TRBD1 TRBJ1-6 TRBV14 CASSARQGPNSPLHF TGTGCCAGCAGCGCCCGACAGGGGCCGAATTCACCCCTCCACTTT
NA NA TRBJ1-1 TRBV6-5 CASSPTQGTEAFF TGTGCCAGCAGTCCTACACAGGGAACTGAAGCTTTCTTT
NA NA TRBJ1-1 TRBV6-6 CASRGGGNTEAFF TGTGCCAGCAGGGGCGGGGGGAACACTGAAGCTTTCTTT
NA NA TRBJ1-2 TRBV19 CASSIVHGAYGYTF TGTGCCAGTAGTATAGTCCACGGAGCCTATGGCTACACCTTC
medium-sized TRBD2 TRBJ2-3 TRBV5-8 CASSIGTSGTTDTQYF TGTGCCAGCAGCATCGGGACTAGCGGCACCACAGATACGCAGTATTTT
NA TRBD1 TRBJ2-1 TRBV7-6 CASSAPGQGRNEQFF TGTGCCAGCAGCGCACCGGGACAGGGACGCAATGAGCAGTTCTTC
NA TRBD2 TRBJ2-4 TRBV5-4 CASSYISGEGIQYF TGTGCCAGCAGCTACATTAGCGGGGAGGGCATTCAGTACTTC
NA NA TRBJ1-5 TRBV6-6 CASSSGGNQPQHF TGTGCCAGCAGTTCCGGTGGCAATCAGCCCCAGCATTTT
NA TRBD2 TRBJ2-1 TRBV18 CASSPGGGPDEQFF TGTGCCAGCTCACCAGGCGGGGGGCCAGATGAGCAGTTCTTC
NA NA TRBJ2-5 TRBV6-8 CASSFGGTQYF TGTGCCAGCAGTTTCGGGGGGACCCAGTACTTC
NA NA TRBJ2-5 TRBV10-2 CASGRETQYF TGCGCCAGTGGGCGAGAGACCCAGTACTTC
NA TRBD2 TRBJ2-1 TRBV6-1 CASSSGTRTYNEQFF TGTGCCAGCAGCTCCGGGACTAGGACCTACAATGAGCAGTTCTTC
NA NA TRBJ2-1 TRBV7-9 CASSLPKGGGQSYNEQFF TGTGCCAGCAGCTTACCCAAAGGGGGGGGGCAATCCTACAATGAGCAGTTCTTC
NA TRBD2 TRBJ2-1 TRBV6-1 CASSEELAGPNYNEQFF TGTGCCAGCAGTGAAGAACTAGCGGGGCCCAACTACAATGAGCAGTTCTTC